The 24 T cell receptor beta chains below come from one sample, sequenced in a study of T cell repertoires in cytomegalovirus infection (dated by TCRdb to the late 2010s). This specimen's treatment or condition label, per the study, means: in vitro stimulation with specific CMV peptide epitopes to enrich CMV-specific T cells. Their antigen targets remain unknown. Sequenced on an Illumina HiSeq 1500. TCRdb applied fastp at Q25 and MiXCR to the public reads, then kept only in-frame beta chains. Records with the same CDR3 protein are collapsed into one entry carrying the most frequent genes and DNA. Recorded for this sample are approximately 310,000 distinct CDR3 sequences; around 25% of them occurred a single time. The biggest ten clones account for about an eighth of the sample. Sample: cultured PBMCs, taken from culture after CMV antigen stimulation. Receptor source: a human donor in good health (CMV status not recorded). Some clones in this sample may be carry-over from other donors' samples.

This clonotype was detected only a few times. V and J are TRBV28 and TRBJ2-7; TRBD2 matches at 11 bases. From germline, CDR1 is MDHEN and CDR2 SYDVKM. V lost 2 bases and J lost 0; bases outside the gene matches: 3. This CDR3 has 16 amino acids. Written as DNA, the CDR3 is TGTGCCAGCAGTTTAACCGGGACTAGCGGCTCCTACGAGCAGTACTTC. Amino acids: CASSLTGTSGSYEQYF.

This clonotype occurred many times. J is TRBJ2-7 and V is TRBV7-2; D perhaps matches TRBD1 (5 bases). In germline, CDR1 is SGHTA, CDR2 FQGNSA. The CDR3 runs to 13 residues. Trimming took 3 bases from V and 9 from J, leaving 15 bases between them. The CDR3 spells CASSLMKGRGQYV. DNA of the CDR3: TGTGCCAGCAGCTTGATGAAGGGGCGCGGGCAGTACGTC.

The V call is TRBV29-1, the J call TRBJ1-5; TRBD1 agrees at 7 bases. The junction had 11 bases not matched to a gene; V was cut back by 6 bases and J by 9 bases. The germline V gene has CDR1 SQVTM and CDR2 ANQGSEA. The CDR3 runs 13 residues. CDR3 coding DNA: TGCAGCGTCTCAGTCGAGGGGGCTGGGCCCCAGCATTTT. This codes for CSVSVEGAGPQHF.

Only a few counts were recorded for this clonotype. The J gene is TRBJ1-3, the V gene TRBV15; the match to TRBD1 covers 7 bases. Germline CDR1 is LNHNV and CDR2 is YYDKDF (reference sequence). The CDR3 sequence is 15 residues long. V lost 2 bases, J lost 4 bases, and 5 bases stayed unmatched. CDR3 loop: CATSRPGTEGNTIYF. CDR3 DNA sequence: TGTGCCACCAGCAGACCTGGGACAGAAGGAAACACCATATATTTT.

This clonotype was seen ten or more times. V and J are TRBV11-2 and TRBJ2-5; 9 bases agree with TRBD1. Germline V gene sequence: CDR1 SGHAT, CDR2 FQNNGV. CDR3 length: 18 residues. Trimming at V came to 3 bases and at J to 3 bases, leaving 14 bases not matched to a gene. This CDR3 reads CASSFGSGTGFPKETQYF. The CDR3 nucleotides read TGTGCCAGCAGCTTCGGATCGGGGACAGGGTTTCCGAAAGAGACCCAGTACTTC. Variable domain in full (rest from reference TRBV11-2 and TRBJ2-5): EAGVAQSPRYKIIEKRQSVAFWCNPISGHATLYWYQQILGQGPKLLIQFQNNGVVDDSQLPKDRFSAERLKGVDSTLKIQPAKLEDSAVYLCASSFGSGTGFPKETQYFGPGTRLLVL.

The rearrangement links TRBV9 to TRBJ2-5; D might be TRBD2 (6 bases). The CDR3 runs 14 residues. Germline V gene data show CDR1 as SGDLS and CDR2 as YYNGEE. The germline V and J ends were trimmed by 7 bases and 3 bases, with 16 bases remaining between them. CDR3 sequence reads: CASSRDSGEETQYF. In DNA, the CDR3 is TGTGCCAGCTCCCGGGACTCAGGTGAAGAGACCCAGTACTTC.

This clonotype was seen only a few times. This CDR3 reads CASSLQMNTGELFF. CDR3 in DNA: TGTGCCAGCAGCTTACAGATGAACACCGGGGAGCTGTTTTTT. This chain joins TRBV5-6 and TRBJ2-2; D gene unclear. The CDR3 has 14 amino acids. The V and J ends lost 2 bases and 1 base respectively, with 6 bases between them. CDR1 and CDR2 from the germline V gene are SGHDT and YYEEEE. The full variable domain, completed using reference TRBV5-6 and TRBJ2-2, is DAGVTQSPTHLIKTRGQQVTLRCSPKSGHDTVSWYQQALGQGPQFIFQYYEEEERQRGNFPDRFSGHQFPNYSSELNVNALLLGDSALYLCASSLQMNTGELFFGEGSRLTVL.

Comment on this clonotype: At one end the junction does not follow the germline gene, possibly because of a read error. This chain uses TRBV28 with TRBJ1-1; D not resolved. This CDR3 comprises 15 residues. The germline gives CDR1 MDHEN, CDR2 SYDVKM. The CDR3 DNA reads TGTGCCAGCAGTTCTCCACACTCGAAGTACACTGTAGCTTTCTTT. As protein: CASSSPHSKYTVAFF.

The genes are TRBV28 and TRBJ2-7; 9 bases align to TRBD1. The V segment lost 4 bases and the J segment 4 bases; nucleotides outside the gene matches: 5. The germline CDR1 and CDR2 sequences are MDHEN and SYDVKM. The CDR3 consists of 14 residues. The CDR3 is CASSSGQGSYEQYF. The CDR3 DNA reads as TGTGCCAGCAGTTCGGGACAGGGAAGTTACGAGCAGTACTTC.

This clonotype has a handful of counts. The rearrangement joins TRBV19 to TRBJ1-1; perhaps TRBD1 as D (6 bases). Germline CDR1 reads LNHDA; CDR2 reads SQIVND (reference sequence). Trimming pared 7 bases from V and 1 base from J, leaving 16 bases between. The CDR3 is made up of 15 amino acids. CDR3 sequence (DNA): TGTGCCAGTACTGAGACGGGGGCTGGGAACACTGAAGCTTTCTTT. It codes for CASTETGAGNTEAFF.

This clonotype was detected ten times or more. The CDR3 protein is CASSYKRGGSGNEQFF. CDR3 nucleotides: TGTGCCAGCAGTTACAAGAGGGGCGGGAGTGGGAATGAGCAGTTCTTC. This chain joins TRBV6-2 or TRBV6-3 and TRBJ2-1; TRBD2 aligns across 7 bases. The ends lost 2 bases at V and 7 bases at J; junction bases unmatched: 11. CDR3 length equals 16 residues. Germline-derived CDR1 and CDR2 are MNHEY and SVGEGT.

This clonotype was detected only a few times. This rearrangement joins TRBV20-1 to TRBJ1-2; 7 bases align to TRBD1. CDR3 size: 17 residues. With 2 bases clipped from V and 2 bases from J, the junction kept 14 bases outside the gene matches. The germline gives CDR1 DFQATT, CDR2 SNEGSKA (reference sequence). The CDR3 coding sequence is TGCAGTGCTAGACCGGAAGAAGGGGACAGAATGAACTATGGCTACACCTTC. This codes for CSARPEEGDRMNYGYTF.

In this sample, this clonotype turned up a few times. The rearrangement uses TRBV27 and TRBJ1-5; unclear D gene. CDR1 and CDR2 from the germline V gene are MNHEY and SMNVEV (reference sequence). V shed 4 bases and J shed 0 bases, with 7 bases lying between them. The CDR3 has 14 amino acids. Here the CDR3 reads CASSYKDSNQPQHF. CDR3 DNA sequence: TGTGCCAGCAGTTACAAGGATAGCAATCAGCCCCAGCATTTT.

This chain connects TRBV5-1 to TRBJ2-5, with TRBD1 matching 9 bases. This CDR3 is built from 16 residues. Germline CDR1 and CDR2: SGHRS and YFSETQ. J was trimmed by 5 bases and V by 4 bases; bases with no gene match: 12. The CDR3 DNA follows: TGCGCCAGCAGCCAGCGTTTGGACAGGGGAGGCGAGACCCAGTACTTC. As protein: CASSQRLDRGGETQYF.

The chain combines TRBV10-3 with TRBJ1-1; D perhaps matches TRBD1 (5 bases). Per germline, CDR1 ENHRY and CDR2 SYGVKD. CDR3 size: 13 residues. V was pared by 7 bases and J by 4 bases, with 13 bases between. The CDR3 spells CAITDSQFTEAFF. The CDR3 DNA sequence: TGTGCCATCACCGACAGCCAATTCACTGAAGCTTTCTTT.

V usage is TRBV6-1 and J usage is TRBJ2-2, with TRBD1 identical over 7 bases. The V gene's germline CDR1 is MNHNS and CDR2 SASEGT. V dropped 6 bases and J dropped 6; count of bases not matched to a gene: 10. This CDR3 spans 15 amino acids. The CDR3 coding sequence is TGTGCCAGCAGGGGACGGACAGGCGAGTCCGGGGAGCTGTTTTTT. Its translation: CASRGRTGESGELFF.

The rearrangement links TRBV9 to TRBJ2-7; TRBD2 aligns across 9 bases. The J segment lost 7 bases and the V segment lost 4 bases, leaving 15 bases of the junction unmatched. Germline values: CDR1 SGDLS, CDR2 YYNGEE. This CDR3 region has 16 residues. The CDR3 DNA reads TGTGCCAGCAGCCAGGTTCTAGCGGGAAGCTTAGGGGAGCAGTACTTC. Translation: CASSQVLAGSLGEQYF.

This clonotype was observed a few times. The chain uses TRBV7-2 and TRBJ2-2, with D tentatively TRBD1 or TRBD2 (5 bases each). Germline assignment: CDR1 SGHTA and CDR2 FQGNSA. The CDR3 contains 17 residues. V gave up 5 bases and J gave up 5 bases, with 21 bases separating them. In DNA, the CDR3 is TGTGCCAGCAGCCTACCCAGGGAGTCCCCAAGAACCGGGGAGCTGTTTTTT. It yields the protein CASSLPRESPRTGELFF.

The chain joins TRBV6-2 or TRBV6-3 to TRBJ2-4; D assignment may be TRBD1 or TRBD2 (6 bases each). V lost 6 bases and J lost 12, with 15 bases in between. CDR1 MNHEY and CDR2 SVGEGT come from the germline V gene. The CDR3 spans 12 residues. The chain's CDR3 is CASRRSEGGQYF. The CDR3 DNA sequence: TGTGCCAGCAGAAGGAGCGAGGGGGGTCAGTACTTC.

This clonotype was seen ten or more times. The chain couples TRBV7-8 to TRBJ2-2, with 9 bases lining up with TRBD2. The CDR3 length is 20 residues. Germline values: CDR1 SGHVS, CDR2 FQNEAQ. With 2 bases clipped from V and 1 base from J, the junction kept 14 bases outside the gene matches. The CDR3 reads CASSLRPDFSGSLNTGELFF. The CDR3 DNA reads as TGTGCCAGCAGCTTAAGACCGGATTTTAGCGGGAGTTTGAACACCGGGGAGCTGTTTTTT.

This clonotype was seen many times. The rearrangement joins TRBV7-2 to TRBJ1-2, with D possibly being TRBD1 (5 bases). CDR1 is SGHTA, CDR2 FQGNSA, per germline. The V end was cut by 5 bases, the J end by 4 bases, with 11 bases between. The CDR3 spans 13 residues. CDR3 amino acids: CASSAGTVYGYTF. The CDR3 nucleotides read TGTGCCAGCAGCGCCGGGACGGTCTATGGCTACACCTTC.

This chain links TRBV12-5 with TRBJ2-3, with 8 bases that match TRBD2. CDR3 size: 18 residues. The junction had 10 bases not matched to a gene; V was cut back by 2 bases and J by 0 bases. Per the germline V gene, CDR1 is LGHNT and CDR2 is FRNRAP. The CDR3 loop reads CASGLYGEASGSTDTQYF. In nucleotides, the CDR3 is TGTGCTAGTGGTTTGTACGGGGAAGCTAGCGGGAGCACAGATACGCAGTATTTT.

Comment on this clonotype: Relative to the germline gene, one junction end is altered; a read error may explain this. The V call is TRBV6-1, the J call TRBJ1-4; D uncertain. The CDR3 runs to 13 residues. Germline V gene sequence: CDR1 MNHNS, CDR2 SASEGT. This CDR3 reads CASSGGTLLYLVF. DNA of the CDR3: TGTGCCAGCAGTGGCGGCACCTTACTCTACCTGGTTTTT.

This clonotype was seen only a few times. The V gene is TRBV6-2 or TRBV6-3, the J gene TRBJ2-6; TRBD1 is a possible D gene (5 bases). CDR1 MNHEY and CDR2 SVGEGT come from the germline V gene. The CDR3 runs 16 residues. With 8 bases removed from V and 0 bases from J, the gap between germline ends came to 14 bases. Written as DNA, the CDR3 is TGTGCCAGCGGACCCCAACAGGTCTCTGGGGCCAACGTCCTGACTTTC. The encoded protein is CASGPQQVSGANVLTF.